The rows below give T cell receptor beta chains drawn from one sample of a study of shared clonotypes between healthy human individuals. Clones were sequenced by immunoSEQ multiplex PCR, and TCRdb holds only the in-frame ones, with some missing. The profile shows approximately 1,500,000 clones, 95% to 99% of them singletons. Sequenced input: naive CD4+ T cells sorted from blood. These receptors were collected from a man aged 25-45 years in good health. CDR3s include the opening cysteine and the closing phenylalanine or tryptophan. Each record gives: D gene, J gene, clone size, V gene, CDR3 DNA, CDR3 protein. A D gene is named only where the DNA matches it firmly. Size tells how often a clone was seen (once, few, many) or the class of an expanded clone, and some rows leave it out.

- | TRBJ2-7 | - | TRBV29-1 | TGCAGCGTTGAAGATAAGGCTTACGAGCAGTACTTC | CSVEDKAYEQYF
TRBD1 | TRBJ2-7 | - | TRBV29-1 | TGCAGCGTTGCTGAAGGACAGGGGGCTTTCGAGCAGTACTTC | CSVAEGQGAFEQYF
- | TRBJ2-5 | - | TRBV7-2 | TGTGCCAGCAGCTTAATACGGGAAGAGACCCAGTACTTC | CASSLIREETQYF
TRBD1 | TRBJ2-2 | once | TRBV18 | TGTGCCAGCTCACCTCGACCCGGGACAGGGGTTTCCGGGGAGCTGTTTTTT | CASSPRPGTGVSGELFF
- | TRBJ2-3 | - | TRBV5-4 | TGTGCCAGCAGCTTGGGGCGGGTAGGCACAGATACGCAGTATTTT | CASSLGRVGTDTQYF
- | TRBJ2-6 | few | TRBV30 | TGTGCAAAGGGTGTTTCTGGGGCCAACGTCCTGACTTTC | CAKGVSGANVLTF
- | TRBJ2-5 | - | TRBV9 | TGTGCCAGCAGCAACCGCTTATCGCGGCACCAAGAGACCCAGTACTTC | CASSNRLSRHQETQYF
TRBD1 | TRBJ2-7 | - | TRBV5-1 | TGCGCCAGTGCCCAACAGGGGCCAAGCTACGAGCAGTACTTC | CASAQQGPSYEQYF
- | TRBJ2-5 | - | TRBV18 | TGTGCCAGCTCCGATAACGCACAAGAGACCCAGTACTTC | CASSDNAQETQYF
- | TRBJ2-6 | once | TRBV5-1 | TGCGCCAGCAGCTTGGCCCTAGGGGCTGGGGCCAACGTCCTGACTTTC | CASSLALGAGANVLTF
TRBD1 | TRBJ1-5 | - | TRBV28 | TGTGCCAGCAGGACAGGGGGCAGCCAGCCCCAGCATTTT | CASRTGGSQPQHF
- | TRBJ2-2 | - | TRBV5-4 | TGTGCCAGCAGCCCCGGCGGGGTGGCCACCGGGGAGCTGTTTTTT | CASSPGGVATGELFF
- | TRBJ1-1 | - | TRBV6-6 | TGTGCCAGCATCCCAACGGGGAACACTGAAGCTTTCTTT | CASIPTGNTEAFF
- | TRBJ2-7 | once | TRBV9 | TGTGCCAGCAGCACAGGACAGGCGCGGGGGACCTACGAGCAGTACTTC | CASSTGQARGTYEQYF
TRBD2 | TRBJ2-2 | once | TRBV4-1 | TGCGCCAGCAGCCAAGCAACTAGCGGGAACACCGGGGAGCTGTTTTTT | CASSQATSGNTGELFF
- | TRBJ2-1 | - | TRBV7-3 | TGTGCCAGCAGCCTCGATATTGACAATGAGCAGTTCTTC | CASSLDIDNEQFF
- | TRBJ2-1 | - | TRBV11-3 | TGTGCCAGCAGCTTACAGGGATCGTTCCCTGAGCAGTTCTTC | CASSLQGSFPEQFF
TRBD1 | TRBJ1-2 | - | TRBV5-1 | TGCGCCAGCAGCTATGCAGGGGGGGCCGATGGCTACACCTTC | CASSYAGGADGYTF
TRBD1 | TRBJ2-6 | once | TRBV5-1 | TGCGCCAGCAGCTTTTACACCCCGGACAGGGGGTATTCCGGGGCCAACGTCCTGACTTTC | CASSFYTPDRGYSGANVLTF
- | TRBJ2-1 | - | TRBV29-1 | TGCAGCGTTCTTACGAAGAGCTCCTACAATGAGCAGTTCTTC | CSVLTKSSYNEQFF
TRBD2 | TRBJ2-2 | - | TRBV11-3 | TGTGCCAGCAGCTTAGGGAGCGGGAGGGCCGACGGGGAGCTGTTTTTT | CASSLGSGRADGELFF
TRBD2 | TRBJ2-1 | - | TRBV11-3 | TGTGCCAGCAGCCCTGGGCCTTTTAGCGGGAGTAAAGGCAATGAGCAGTTCTTC | CASSPGPFSGSKGNEQFF
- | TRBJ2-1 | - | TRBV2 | TGTGCCAGCAGATCGGACTACAATGAGCAGTTCTTC | CASRSDYNEQFF
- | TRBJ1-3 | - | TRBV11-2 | TGTGCCAGCAGCACAACCGAGCCAGCAGTCACTCTGCTAACGTATTTT | CASSTTEPAVTLLTYF
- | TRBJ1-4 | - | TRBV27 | TGTGCCAGCAGTCCTCAGGGATTCGAAAAACTGTTTTTT | CASSPQGFEKLFF
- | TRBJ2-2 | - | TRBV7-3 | TGTGCCAGCAGCCCTCAGGGTGCTGGGCCCGGGGAGCTGTTTTTT | CASSPQGAGPGELFF
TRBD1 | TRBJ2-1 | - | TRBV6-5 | TGTGCCAGCAGTTACTTAAACAGGGGGAGCAATGAGCAGTTCTTC | CASSYLNRGSNEQFF
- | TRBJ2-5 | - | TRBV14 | TGTGCCAGCAGCCAAGATAGGCCGGGCCTCGGGACCCAGTACTTC | CASSQDRPGLGTQYF
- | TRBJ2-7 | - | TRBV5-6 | TGTGCCAGCAGCTTGGATGGTTACGAGCAGTACTTC | CASSLDGYEQYF